A selection of T cell receptor beta chains follows, all from one sample in a study of beta chain features in type 1 diabetes. The data were produced by immunoSEQ multiplex PCR, yet TCRdb's version contains in-frame clones alone and is incomplete. Here the sample spans 240,000 or so clones, about 25% being singletons. The sequenced sample consisted of central memory CD4+ T cells from blood. The receptors stem from a man aged 25 to 45 in good health. The CDR3 runs from the conserved cysteine through the conserved F or W. Fields, in order: D gene, J gene, V gene, CDR3 protein. The D gene is left open where the match is weak.

D: -
J: TRBJ1-1
V: TRBV5-1
CDR3: CASSFQGIPEAFF

D: -
J: TRBJ2-1
V: TRBV30
CDR3: CAWSTGGFEFF

D: TRBD1
J: TRBJ2-1
V: TRBV7-2
CDR3: CASSLGQGLNEQFF

D: -
J: TRBJ1-4
V: TRBV7-9
CDR3: CASSGEKLFF

D: -
J: TRBJ2-1
V: TRBV15
CDR3: CATSRDPAGAYYNEQFF

D: -
J: TRBJ2-3
V: TRBV7-9
CDR3: CASNNAPGVTDTQYF

D: TRBD2
J: TRBJ2-1
V: TRBV9
CDR3: CASSPGTSLNEQFF

D: -
J: TRBJ2-6
V: TRBV16
CDR3: CASSQSISGANVLTF

D: TRBD1
J: TRBJ1-2
V: TRBV6-5
CDR3: CASSGDRGNGYTF

D: -
J: TRBJ2-3
V: TRBV30
CDR3: CAWTVSTDTQYF

D: -
J: TRBJ2-7
V: TRBV28
CDR3: CASLDYDEQYF

D: -
J: TRBJ2-1
V: TRBV6-6
CDR3: CASSRRDEQFF

D: TRBD1
J: TRBJ2-7
V: TRBV29-1
CDR3: CSVSPGQGSYEQYF

D: -
J: TRBJ1-1
V: TRBV28
CDR3: CASSLWSPRDGLDTEAFF

D: -
J: TRBJ2-1
V: TRBV11-2
CDR3: CASSPRELYNEQFF

D: TRBD1
J: TRBJ2-1
V: TRBV10-3
CDR3: CAISGGQLNYNEQFF

D: -
J: TRBJ2-2
V: TRBV7-2
CDR3: CASSARQGGNTGELFF

D: -
J: TRBJ2-3
V: TRBV9
CDR3: CASSVGGTDTQYF

D: -
J: TRBJ2-3
V: TRBV7-6
CDR3: CASSLGGTGLTDTQYF

D: -
J: TRBJ2-5
V: TRBV29-1
CDR3: CSGVGGQETQYF

D: TRBD1
J: TRBJ2-3
V: TRBV9
CDR3: CASSAQGTGVTDTQYF

D: -
J: TRBJ2-2
V: TRBV7-6
CDR3: CASSNTRAGELFF

D: -
J: TRBJ1-4
V: TRBV7-2
CDR3: CASSLDSYEKLFF

D: -
J: TRBJ2-1
V: TRBV10-3
CDR3: CAAGDQRKSYNEQFF

D: TRBD1
J: TRBJ2-1
V: TRBV29-1
CDR3: CSAWTGGGDEQFF

D: -
J: TRBJ2-1
V: TRBV4-3
CDR3: CASSQGPAGYNEQFF

D: TRBD1
J: TRBJ1-6
V: TRBV30
CDR3: CAWSRQAGGESPLHF

D: -
J: TRBJ2-5
V: TRBV9
CDR3: CASSSRLEETQYF

D: -
J: TRBJ2-3
V: TRBV6-1
CDR3: CASRAGGTDTQYF

D: TRBD1
J: TRBJ2-7
V: TRBV7-2
CDR3: CASSADRGSSYEQYF

D: -
J: TRBJ2-1
V: TRBV7-9
CDR3: CASSDRYEQFF

D: -
J: TRBJ2-1
V: TRBV6-1
CDR3: CASRPSGANEQFF

D: -
J: TRBJ2-3
V: TRBV5-1
CDR3: CASSLLLADTQYF

D: -
J: TRBJ2-1
V: TRBV7-2
CDR3: CASSPGLGGNEQFF

D: -
J: TRBJ2-7
V: TRBV9
CDR3: CASSSIGGIYEQYF

D: -
J: TRBJ2-4
V: TRBV16
CDR3: CASSQSVGLGDITKNIQYF

D: -
J: TRBJ1-1
V: TRBV7-2
CDR3: CASSVEGRRGNTEAFF

D: -
J: TRBJ1-5
V: TRBV2
CDR3: CASKAGEIQPQHF

D: TRBD1
J: TRBJ2-7
V: TRBV11-3
CDR3: CASRPGTAYEQYF

D: TRBD1
J: TRBJ2-5
V: TRBV11-2
CDR3: CASTFQLGQGKETQYF

D: TRBD2
J: TRBJ2-3
V: TRBV7-9
CDR3: CASSFWSGGTDTQYF

D: TRBD2
J: TRBJ2-7
V: TRBV5-4
CDR3: CASSLSLAENYEQYF

D: TRBD1
J: TRBJ1-3
V: TRBV6-5
CDR3: CASSSGTAGNTIYF

D: -
J: TRBJ2-7
V: TRBV18
CDR3: CASSPSVGSYEQYF

D: TRBD1
J: TRBJ1-2
V: TRBV14
CDR3: CASSQLDRGSDGYTF

D: -
J: TRBJ2-1
V: TRBV7-7
CDR3: CASSQTLYNEQFF

D: TRBD2
J: TRBJ2-5
V: TRBV5-4
CDR3: CASYTSGGRETQYF

D: TRBD2
J: TRBJ2-1
V: TRBV5-4
CDR3: CASSLVGLADNEQFF

D: -
J: TRBJ2-7
V: TRBV5-4
CDR3: CASSSAGSSYEQYF

D: TRBD1
J: TRBJ2-3
V: TRBV5-6
CDR3: CASSNLGQGNTDTQYF